These 29 T cell receptor beta chains were sequenced from one sample in a study of blood T cell repertoires in COVID-19. Data came from immunoSEQ multiplex PCR; TCRdb stores just in-frame clones and leaves some out. The table lists about 340,000 clones, 86% of them singletons. The source material was peripheral blood. These receptors all stem from a woman aged 55-69 years with COVID-19, enrolled during active disease.

The chain combines TRBV2 with TRBJ1-1, with unresolved D. V dropped 8 bases and J dropped 2 bases, with 18 bases sitting between them. Looked up from germline, CDR1 is SNHLY and CDR2 is FYNNEI. The CDR3 has 15 residues. The DNA of the CDR3 is TGTGCCAGCTGGCGGAGGAGAACTAAAAACACTGAAGCTTTCTTT. It specifies CASWRRRTKNTEAFF. Using reference TRBV2 and TRBJ1-1 for the parts outside the CDR3, the full variable domain is EPEVTQTPSHQVTQMGQEVILRCVPISNHLYFYWYRQILGQKVEFLVSFYNNEISEKSEIFDDQFSVERPDGSNFTLKIRSTKLEDSAMYFCASWRRRTKNTEAFFGQGTRLTVV.

The V and J genes are TRBV6-5 and TRBJ2-7, with 7 positions matching TRBD1. CDR1 and CDR2 (germline): MNHEY, SVGAGI. The CDR3 is made up of 16 amino acids. The trim removed 2 bases at V and 1 base at J, leaving 8 bases unmatched. Here the CDR3 reads CASSYRQGVVSYEQYF. For the CDR3, the DNA is TGTGCCAGCAGTTACCGACAGGGAGTTGTGTCCTACGAGCAGTACTTC.

This clone was seen a few times. The rearrangement uses TRBV4-1 and TRBJ2-7, with D perhaps matching TRBD2 (6 bases). The CDR3 sequence is 15 residues long. V was cut by 0 bases and J by 3 bases, with 12 bases left in between. Germline-derived CDR1 and CDR2 are MGHRA and YSYEKL. This CDR3 is CASSQEVLAVYEQYF. The CDR3 bases are TGCGCCAGCAGCCAAGAAGTACTAGCTGTCTACGAGCAGTACTTC.

The chain has TRBV5-4 and TRBJ2-5, with D perhaps TRBD2 (6 bases). V was pared by 10 bases and J by 2 bases, with 15 bases between. Per the germline V gene, CDR1 is SGHNT and CDR2 is YYREEE (reference sequence). The CDR3 covers 13 residues. The CDR3 region has the DNA TGTGCCTTCAACCGGGGGACGCAAGAGACCCAGTACTTC. The encoded protein is CAFNRGTQETQYF.

V and J are TRBV27 and TRBJ2-7; the D is unclear. This CDR3 contains 19 residues. The V end lost 5 bases, the J end lost 6 bases, and 32 bases lay between the germline ends. Germline V gene data show CDR1 as MNHEY and CDR2 as SMNVEV (reference sequence). The CDR3 sequence: CASSPRFYPTPHVFFEQYF. The CDR3 DNA sequence: TGTGCCAGCAGTCCGCGGTTTTACCCCACCCCGCACGTCTTCTTCGAGCAGTACTTC.

This rearrangement joins TRBV29-1 to TRBJ2-7; maybe TRBD1 (5 bases). CDR1 SQVTM and CDR2 ANQGSEA come from the germline V gene. The CDR3 consists of 14 residues. V was cut by 6 bases and J by 6 bases, with 21 bases left in between. The CDR3 here is CSVDPRGQGGEQYF. CDR3 sequence (DNA): TGCAGCGTCGACCCTAGGGGCCAGGGTGGCGAGCAGTACTTC.

The V call is TRBV6-1, the J call TRBJ2-7; 8 bases are shared with TRBD1. V shed 2 bases, J shed 1 base, and the junction held 4 bases outside the gene matches. CDR3 length: 15 amino acids. The germline V gene encodes CDR1 MNHNS and CDR2 SASEGT. This CDR3 reads CASSESHRGSYEQYF. The CDR3 bases are TGTGCCAGCAGTGAATCTCACAGGGGGTCCTACGAGCAGTACTTC.

V and J are TRBV5-8 and TRBJ1-2; no definite D call. The CDR3 length is 14 residues. V lost 6 bases, J lost 1 base, and 13 bases lay in between. CDR1 and CDR2 from the germline V gene are SGHTS and YDEGEE. The CDR3 DNA reads TGTGCCAGCAAAGAGCCGGGATTTAACTATGGCTACACCTTC. It encodes CASKEPGFNYGYTF. The full variable domain, completed using reference TRBV5-8 and TRBJ1-2, is EAGVTQSPTHLIKTRGQQATLRCSPISGHTSVYWYQQALGLGLQFLLWYDEGEERNRGNFPPRFSGRQFPNYSSELNVNALELEDSALYLCASKEPGFNYGYTFGSGTRLTVV.

The CDR3 loop is CASSLYSRAGSGNTIYF. CDR3 nucleotide sequence: TGCGCCAGCAGCTTGTATTCGCGGGCAGGCTCTGGAAACACCATATATTTT. V is TRBV5-1 and J is TRBJ1-3; D not resolved. Deletions cut 1 base from V and 0 bases from J, with 14 bases between. Germline V gene lookup returns CDR1 SGHRS and CDR2 YFSETQ. The CDR3 runs to 17 residues. Full variable domain (remainder filled in from reference TRBV5-1 and TRBJ1-3): KAGVTQTPRYLIKTRGQQVTLSCSPISGHRSVSWYQQTPGQGLQFLFEYFSETQRNKGNFPGRFSGRQFSNSRSEMNVSTLELGDSALYLCASSLYSRAGSGNTIYFGEGSWLTVV.

V usage is TRBV11-3 and J usage is TRBJ1-1, with D perhaps matching TRBD1 (6 bases). Trimming pared 5 bases from V and 5 bases from J, leaving 15 bases between. There are 14 residues in the CDR3. CDR1 SGHNT and CDR2 YENEEA come from the germline V gene. The CDR3 loop is CASSPRVRGTEAFF. In DNA form, the CDR3 reads TGTGCCAGCAGCCCTAGGGTCAGGGGTACTGAAGCTTTCTTT.

V gene TRBV29-1 combines with J gene TRBJ1-2; D might be TRBD1 (6 bases). Germline V gene data show CDR1 as SQVTM and CDR2 as ANQGSEA. Between the trimmed V and J ends, which lost 5 bases and 1 base, there was a span of 14 bases. CDR3 length: 14 amino acids. Here the CDR3 DNA reads TGCAGCGTTTCATTACAGGGAAATAACTATGGCTACACCTTC. Protein: CSVSLQGNNYGYTF.

The chain couples TRBV5-6 to TRBJ1-1; 8 nucleotides match TRBD1. Germline CDR1 is SGHDT and CDR2 is YYEEEE. The CDR3 totals 16 residues. The V gene end was trimmed by 0 bases and the J gene end by 1 base; junction bases not matched to a gene: 5. The CDR3 region has the DNA TGTGCCAGCAGCTTGGGGGGGACAGGTACGAACACTGAAGCTTTCTTT. Its protein product is CASSLGGTGTNTEAFF. The variable domain in full, with the rest retrieved from reference TRBV5-6 and TRBJ1-1, is DAGVTQSPTHLIKTRGQQVTLRCSPKSGHDTVSWYQQALGQGPQFIFQYYEEEERQRGNFPDRFSGHQFPNYSSELNVNALLLGDSALYLCASSLGGTGTNTEAFFGQGTRLTVV.

The V call is TRBV5-4, the J call TRBJ1-1, with D possibly being TRBD1 (6 bases). The germline CDR1 and CDR2 sequences are SGHNT and YYREEE (reference sequence). V was cut by 5 bases and J by 11 bases, with 19 bases left in between. The CDR3 is 13 residues long. The CDR3 is CASSTDRSFAAFF. CDR3 DNA sequence: TGTGCCAGCAGTACTGACAGGAGCTTCGCGGCTTTCTTT.

The rearrangement joins TRBV25-1 to TRBJ1-3; D might be TRBD1 (5 bases). CDR1 is MGHDK, CDR2 SYGVNS, per germline. V lost 6 bases to trimming and J lost 4 bases, with 7 bases between them. The CDR3 is 12 residues long. CDR3: CASSGGGNTIYF. CDR3 nucleotides: TGTGCCAGCAGCGGGGGGGGAAACACCATATATTTT.

The chain has TRBV5-4 and TRBJ2-7, with 8 bases that match TRBD2. The trim removed 4 bases at V and 1 base at J, leaving 7 bases unmatched. There are 15 residues in the CDR3. Germline assignment: CDR1 SGHNT and CDR2 YYREEE (reference sequence). The CDR3 here is CASSPTGTRSYEQYF. CDR3 in DNA: TGTGCCAGCAGCCCTACCGGGACTAGGTCCTACGAGCAGTACTTC.

This chain joins TRBV5-1 and TRBJ1-1, with D possibly being TRBD1 (6 bases). In germline, CDR1 is SGHRS, CDR2 YFSETQ. The CDR3 has 13 residues. V was pared by 5 bases and J by 3 bases, with 11 bases between. CDR3 DNA sequence: TGCGCCAGCAGTTCAGGGGATGACACTGAAGCTTTCTTT. Amino acids: CASSSGDDTEAFF.

The V and J genes are TRBV5-1 and TRBJ2-1; maybe TRBD1 (6 bases). Germline CDR1 is SGHRS and CDR2 is YFSETQ. V dropped 1 base and J dropped 4 bases, with 15 bases sitting between them. The CDR3 consists of 16 residues. The CDR3 here is CASSLWPNRAYNEQFF. The CDR3 nucleotides are TGCGCCAGCAGCTTGTGGCCCAACAGGGCGTACAATGAGCAGTTCTTC.

In its sample, this clone was seen a few times. The chain has TRBV19 and TRBJ2-1, with TRBD2 identical over 11 bases. This CDR3 contains 16 residues. With V trimmed by 6 bases and J by 5 bases, 9 bases remained unmatched. Germline V gives CDR1 LNHDA, CDR2 SQIVND (reference sequence). The CDR3 protein is CASRQLLAGVDNEQFF. In DNA, the CDR3 is TGTGCCAGTAGGCAGCTACTAGCGGGGGTAGACAATGAGCAGTTCTTC.

Many counts were recorded for this clone. The V gene is TRBV6-1, the J gene TRBJ1-2, with a weak D call TRBD1 (5 bases). Deletions cut 3 bases from V and 4 bases from J, with 12 bases between. Germline values: CDR1 MNHNS, CDR2 SASEGT. CDR3 length: 14 residues. Here the CDR3 reads CASSDLRVLYGYTF. In DNA form, the CDR3 reads TGTGCCAGCAGTGATCTCAGGGTCCTCTATGGCTACACCTTC.

The rearrangement joins TRBV11-2 to TRBJ1-2; TRBD1 aligns across 7 bases. V gave up 4 bases and J gave up 8 bases; unmatched junction bases: 16. This CDR3 contains 16 residues. CDR1 and CDR2 (germline): SGHAT, FQNNGV. The CDR3 DNA is TGTGCCAGCAGCTCGGTGAGACAGGGTACCGGCACGGGCTACACCTTC. Translating it yields CASSSVRQGTGTGYTF.

The chain recombines TRBV5-8 with TRBJ1-2; unclear D gene. Between the trimmed V and J ends, which lost 1 base and 8 bases, there was a span of 12 bases. The CDR3 consists of 13 residues. Germline-derived CDR1 and CDR2 are SGHTS and YDEGEE. The CDR3 is CASSLIIGGGYTF. The CDR3 region has the DNA TGTGCCAGCAGCTTGATTATTGGAGGGGGCTACACCTTC.

The chain links TRBV30 to TRBJ2-5; 12 positions match TRBD1. Trimming removed 0 bases from V and 2 bases from J; junction bases left unmatched: 4. Per germline, CDR1 GTSNPN and CDR2 SVGIG (reference sequence). The CDR3 runs to 16 residues. The CDR3 here is CAWSVGTGGFQETQYF. The CDR3, as DNA: TGTGCCTGGAGTGTTGGGACAGGGGGCTTTCAAGAGACCCAGTACTTC.

The V and J genes are TRBV5-4 and TRBJ2-3, with D tentatively TRBD2 (6 bases). Trimming shortened V by 5 bases and J by 5 bases, and 9 bases separated the two germline ends. The germline gives CDR1 SGHNT, CDR2 YYREEE (reference sequence). CDR3 length: 12 amino acids. The CDR3 sequence: CASRAGRDTQYF. The CDR3 coding sequence is TGTGCCAGCAGGGCGGGGAGAGATACGCAGTATTTT.

The chain has TRBV11-3 and TRBJ1-4; tentatively, D is TRBD1 (6 bases). CDR1 and CDR2 from the germline V gene are SGHNT and YENEEA. This CDR3 contains 15 residues. V was cut by 6 bases and J by 3 bases, with 14 bases left in between. The CDR3 DNA reads TGTGCCAGCAGTGAGAATCGACAGGCTAATGAAAAACTGTTTTTT. Protein: CASSENRQANEKLFF.

V is TRBV12-5 and J is TRBJ1-2; 9 bases agree with TRBD1. Germline values: CDR1 LGHNT, CDR2 FRNRAP. The V gene end was trimmed by 4 bases and the J gene end by 6 bases; junction bases not matched to a gene: 6. The CDR3 has 14 residues. The CDR3 region has the DNA TGTGCTAGTGGTTCTACAGGGGGCGCTAATGGCTACACCTTC. Its translation: CASGSTGGANGYTF.

The V gene is TRBV5-1, the J gene TRBJ1-6, with D perhaps matching TRBD1 (5 bases). The CDR3 has 15 residues. The V end was cut by 4 bases, the J end by 5 bases, with 13 bases between. CDR1 SGHRS and CDR2 YFSETQ come from the germline V gene. The CDR3 DNA is TGCGCCAGCAGCGGGGGAGGTATTAATAATTCACCCCTCCACTTT. This translates into CASSGGGINNSPLHF.

This sequence joins TRBV14 and TRBJ2-6, with D possibly matching TRBD2 (7 bases). CDR3 length equals 18 residues. Germline V CDR1 and CDR2: SGHDN, FVKESK. V lost 5 bases, J lost 5 bases, and 22 bases lay in between. The CDR3 is CASSSNTGGMGRANVLTF. The CDR3 DNA reads as TGTGCCAGCAGCTCAAATACGGGGGGCATGGGTCGGGCCAACGTCCTGACTTTC. The full variable domain, with the rest looked up from reference TRBV14 and TRBJ2-6, is EAGVTQFPSHSVIEKGQTVTLRCDPISGHDNLYWYRRVMGKEIKFLLHFVKESKQDESGMPNNRFLAERTGGTYSTLKVQPAELEDSGVYFCASSSNTGGMGRANVLTFGAGSRLTVL.

The V call is TRBV5-4, the J call TRBJ1-1; D perhaps matches TRBD1 (5 bases). The germline V gene encodes CDR1 SGHNT and CDR2 YYREEE (reference sequence). This CDR3 is 15 amino acids long. V was pared by 0 bases and J by 11 bases, with 20 bases between. CDR3 DNA sequence: TGTGCCAGCAGCTTGGGGAGGGGACTAGACCCTTTGGCTTTCTTT. Encoded protein: CASSLGRGLDPLAFF.

This clone was seen a few times. In the same sample, other DNA sequences code for this CDR3. The V call is TRBV7-2, the J call TRBJ2-2; D remains unclear. Trimming removed 3 bases at V and 1 base at J, with 3 bases between. The CDR3 sequence is 13 residues long. Germline assignment: CDR1 SGHTA and CDR2 FQGNSA. CDR3 sequence reads: CASSFLNTGELFF. The DNA of the CDR3 is TGTGCCAGCAGCTTTCTGAACACCGGGGAGCTGTTTTTT.